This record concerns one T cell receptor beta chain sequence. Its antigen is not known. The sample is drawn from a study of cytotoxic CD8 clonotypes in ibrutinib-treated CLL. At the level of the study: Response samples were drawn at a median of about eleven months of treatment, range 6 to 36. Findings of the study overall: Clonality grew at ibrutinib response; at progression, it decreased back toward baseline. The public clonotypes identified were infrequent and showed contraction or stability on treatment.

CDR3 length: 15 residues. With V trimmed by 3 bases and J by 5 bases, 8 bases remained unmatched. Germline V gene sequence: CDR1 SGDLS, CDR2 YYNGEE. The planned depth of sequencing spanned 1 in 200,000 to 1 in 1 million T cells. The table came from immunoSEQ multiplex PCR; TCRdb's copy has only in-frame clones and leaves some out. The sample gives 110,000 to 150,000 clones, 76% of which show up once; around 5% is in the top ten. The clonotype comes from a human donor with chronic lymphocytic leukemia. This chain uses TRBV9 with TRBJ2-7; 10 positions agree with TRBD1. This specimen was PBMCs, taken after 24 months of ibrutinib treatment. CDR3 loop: CASSEGTGAGDEQYF. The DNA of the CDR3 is TGTGCCAGCAGCGAGGGGACAGGGGCTGGGGACGAGCAGTACTTC.